This T cell receptor beta chain is from a study of CD8 T cells in Susac syndrome. After extraction with the RNeasy kit, roughly 0.5 to 1 ug of the RNA was reverse transcribed using random hexamers. TCRdb analysed the immunoSEQ multiplex PCR reads with MiXCR anew, one entry per CDR3 protein. This sample has about 210,000 distinct CDR3 sequences, with 95% found just once. The source is a human donor with multiple sclerosis. The sample was CD4+ T cells from PBMCs.

The CDR3 loop reads CASRSLLAIIYNEQFF. In DNA, the CDR3 is TGTGCCAGCAGATCCCTTCTAGCGATAATTTACAATGAGCAGTTCTTC. The chain employs TRBV6-2 or TRBV6-3 and TRBJ2-1; the D gene is possibly TRBD2 (6 bases). The CDR3 length is 16 residues. Per the germline V gene, CDR1 is MNHEY and CDR2 is SVGEGT. V was cut by 6 bases and J by 4 bases, with 19 bases left in between.